This T cell receptor (beta chain) was observed in a study of blood T cells in healthy people across ages. Regarding the study as a whole: Across the age range, TCR beta diversity per million T cells fell in a roughly linear way.

This clonotype was counted a single time. What it binds is not known. This CDR3 has 15 amino acids. The ends were cut back, 8 bases at V and 4 bases at J, with 20 bases in the middle. Germline lookup yields CDR1 MNHEY and CDR2 SVGAGI. With a J-beta primer mix and a sample-barcoded 5' primer, a second PCR ran roughly 6 to 12 cycles. Via MiXCR, TCRdb re-called the 5' RACE reads, giving one row per CDR3 protein. The table lists about 1.4 million distinct CDR3 sequences, 59% of them singletons. Sequencing input: blood. This receptor was obtained from a man younger than 35 in good health. This chain joins TRBV6-5 and TRBJ1-1, with D possibly being TRBD1 (6 bases). DNA of the CDR3: TGTGCCAGCGGCCCAAACCCCGACAGGCGCACTGAAGCTTTCTTT. Protein sequence: CASGPNPDRRTEAFF.